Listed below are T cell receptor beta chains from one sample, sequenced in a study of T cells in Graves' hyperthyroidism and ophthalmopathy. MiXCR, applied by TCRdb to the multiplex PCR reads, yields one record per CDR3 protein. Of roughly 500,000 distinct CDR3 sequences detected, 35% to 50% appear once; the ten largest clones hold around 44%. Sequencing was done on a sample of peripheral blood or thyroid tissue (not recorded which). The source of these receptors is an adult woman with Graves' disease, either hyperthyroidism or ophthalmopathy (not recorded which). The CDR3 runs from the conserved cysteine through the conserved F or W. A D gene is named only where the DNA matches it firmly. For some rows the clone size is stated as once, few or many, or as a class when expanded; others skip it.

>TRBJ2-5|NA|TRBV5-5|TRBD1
TGTGCCAGCGGCCGGGGTACGGACGCAGGGGGAGAGACCCAGTACTTC
CASGRGTDAGGETQYF
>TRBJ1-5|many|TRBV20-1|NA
TGCAGTGCTAGAGATGAAGGGCAGGTTGGTAAGAAGGCCCAGCATTTT
CSARDEGQVGKKAQHF
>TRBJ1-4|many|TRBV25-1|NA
TGTGCCAGCAGTGAACCGGAGCGAGGGAATGAAAAACTGTTTTTT
CASSEPERGNEKLFF
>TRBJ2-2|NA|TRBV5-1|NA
TGCGCCAGCAGCTTTGGCCGGGGAGGGAACACCGGGGAGCTGTTTTTT
CASSFGRGGNTGELFF
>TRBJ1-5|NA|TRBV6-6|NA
TGTGCCAGCAGTTACAGGTTCTATCAGCCCCAGCATTTT
CASSYRFYQPQHF
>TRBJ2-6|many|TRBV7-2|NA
TGTGCCAGCAGCTCCTTAGGCGGCTCTGGGGCCAACGTCCTGACTTTC
CASSSLGGSGANVLTF
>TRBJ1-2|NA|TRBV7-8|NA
TGTGCCAGCAGCTTAGATCCAGGGCCGGTCGGCTACACCTTC
CASSLDPGPVGYTF
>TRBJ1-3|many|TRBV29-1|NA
TGCAGAGAGTCCTGGGTTGACTCTGGAAACACCATATATTTT
CRESWVDSGNTIYF
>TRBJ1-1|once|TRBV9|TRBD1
TGTGCCAGCAGCGTAGAGGGGGCCGGGGGCGCGGAAGCTTTCTTT
CASSVEGAGGAEAFF
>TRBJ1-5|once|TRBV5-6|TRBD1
TGTGCCAGCAGGGGAGGGACAGCTCCCTTGCCCTATCAGCCCCAGCATTTT
CASRGGTAPLPYQPQHF
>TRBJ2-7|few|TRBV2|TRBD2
TGTGCCAGCAATCGACTAGCGGGGATGTACGAGCAGTACTTC
CASNRLAGMYEQYF
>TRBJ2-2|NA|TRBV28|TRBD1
TGTGCCAGCAGTTTGTCCGGGACAGGGCTCCCTGCGGGCGGGGAGCTGTTTTTT
CASSLSGTGLPAGGELFF
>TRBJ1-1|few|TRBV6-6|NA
TGTGCCAGCAGATCGCAAGTGGGGGGAATCACTGAAGCTTTCTTT
CASRSQVGGITEAFF
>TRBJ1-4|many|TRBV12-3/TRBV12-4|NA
TGTGCCAGCAAGGGCCCAGGGAAACTGTTTTTT
CASKGPGKLFF
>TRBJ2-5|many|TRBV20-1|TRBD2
TGCAGTGCTAGAGATCGACTAGCGGGAGGTGAGACCCAGTACTTC
CSARDRLAGGETQYF
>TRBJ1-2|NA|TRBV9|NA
TGTGCCAGCAGCCGACCGACCGGCTACCCCTATGGCTACACCTTC
CASSRPTGYPYGYTF
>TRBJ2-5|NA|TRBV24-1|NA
TGTGCCACCGCGCCCCAATGGGGTGGAGAGACCCAGTACTTC
CATAPQWGGETQYF
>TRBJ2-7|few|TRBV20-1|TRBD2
TGCAGTGCTAGAGATCTCGGAAATAGCGGGAGAAGTTACGAGCAGTACTTC
CSARDLGNSGRSYEQYF
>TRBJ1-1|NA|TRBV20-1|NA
TGCAGTGCTAGAGAATGGAGTTTGGCTTTCTTT
CSAREWSLAFF
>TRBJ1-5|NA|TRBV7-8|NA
TGTGCCAGCAGCTCCAGGGAAATCGACAATCAGCCCCAGCATTTT
CASSSREIDNQPQHF
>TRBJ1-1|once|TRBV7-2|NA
TGTGCCAGCAGTGGAACTTCGGGGTATCTGAACACTGAAGCTTTCTTT
CASSGTSGYLNTEAFF
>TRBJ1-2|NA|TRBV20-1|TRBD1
TGCAGTGCTAGAGCGCCGGACAGGTTATATGGCTACACCTTC
CSARAPDRLYGYTF
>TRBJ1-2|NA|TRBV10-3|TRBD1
TGTGCCATCAGCAACAGGGGGGAAGGCTACACCTTC
CAISNRGEGYTF
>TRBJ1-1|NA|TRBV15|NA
TGTGCCACCAGCAGACCCTCTGGGAGTGCTTTCTTT
CATSRPSGSAFF
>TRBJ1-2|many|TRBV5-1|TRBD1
TGCGCCAGCAGCGAGGGACAGGCCGATGGCTACACCTTC
CASSEGQADGYTF
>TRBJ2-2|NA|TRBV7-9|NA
TGTGCCAGCAGCTTCAAACCGGGACCATCGAACACCGGGGAGCTGTTTTTT
CASSFKPGPSNTGELFF
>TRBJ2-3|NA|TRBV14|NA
TGTGCCAGCAGCCAAAATTGGGGGAGAGATACGCAGTATTTT
CASSQNWGRDTQYF
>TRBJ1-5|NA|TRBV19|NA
TGTGCCAGTAGTATGGGCAGGGTAATGAGTCAGCCCCAGCATTTT
CASSMGRVMSQPQHF
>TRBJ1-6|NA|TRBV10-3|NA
TGTGCCAGCAGTTTGGTACAGGGCGGTTCACCCCTCCACTTT
CASSLVQGGSPLHF
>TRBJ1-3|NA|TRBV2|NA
TGTGCCAGCAGTGATCAGCCGGCTGGAGGGAACACCATATATTTT
CASSDQPAGGNTIYF
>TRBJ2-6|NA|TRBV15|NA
TGCGCCACCCCCGGACCGAACTCTGGGGCCAACGTCCTGACTTTC
CATPGPNSGANVLTF
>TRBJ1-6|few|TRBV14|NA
TGTGCCAGCAGCGCCGCTGTTGATTCACCCCTCCACTTT
CASSAAVDSPLHF
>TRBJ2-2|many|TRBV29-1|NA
TGCAGCGTTGAAGATTCTGCAGGGGCCGGGGAGCTGTTTTTT
CSVEDSAGAGELFF
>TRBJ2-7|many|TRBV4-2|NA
TGTGCCAGCAGCCCAGGGGGCCTAGCGGCCAGCTCCTACGAGCAGTACTTC
CASSPGGLAASSYEQYF
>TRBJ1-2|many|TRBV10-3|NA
TGTGCCATCAGTGAGTCCGGAGGGTTAGGCTACACCTTC
CAISESGGLGYTF